What follows are 26 T cell receptor beta chains derived from one specimen sequenced in a study of cytomegalovirus exposure and HLA in healthy donors. With 60 Vbeta and 13 Jbeta primers, the PCR was carried out. Sequencing was performed with immunoSEQ multiplex PCR; in TCRdb, only in-frame clones are kept and a portion is missing. The sample contains some 110,000 clones, about 61% of which appear only once. Sequencing input: PBMCs. Receptors were obtained from a woman under 40 in good health and CMV-seronegative.

In its sample, this clone was seen a few times. CDR3 in DNA: TGTGCCAGCAGTTACGACAGGGCCCGCTACACCTTC. Its protein product is CASSYDRARYTF. The rearrangement joins TRBV6-5 to TRBJ1-2; 7 bases fit TRBD1. The germline CDR1 and CDR2 sequences are MNHEY and SVGAGI. Trimming removed 2 bases from V and 9 bases from J; junction bases left unmatched: 3. The CDR3 consists of 12 residues.

Remarks on this clone: Other DNA sequences within the sample encode an identical CDR3. The chain links TRBV9 to TRBJ2-7; TRBD1 might be the D (6 bases). CDR1 and CDR2 (germline): SGDLS, YYNGEE. The CDR3 spans 14 residues. The ends were cut back, 0 bases at V and 1 base at J, with 8 bases in the middle. The CDR3 here is CASSVAGQSYEQYF. For the CDR3, the DNA is TGTGCCAGCAGCGTAGCCGGACAGTCCTACGAGCAGTACTTC.

V usage is TRBV13 and J usage is TRBJ2-2, with 14 bases lining up with TRBD2. Germline-derived CDR1 and CDR2 are PRHDT and FYEKMQ (reference sequence). The CDR3 is 18 amino acids. V dropped 4 bases and J dropped 4; count of bases not matched to a gene: 8. The CDR3 loop is CASSYPGLAGDGTGELFF. CDR3 sequence (DNA): TGTGCCAGCAGCTACCCGGGACTAGCGGGAGATGGCACCGGGGAGCTGTTTTTT. Full variable domain (outside the CDR3, taken from reference TRBV13 and TRBJ2-2): AAGVIQSPRHLIKEKRETATLKCYPIPRHDTVYWYQQGPGQDPQFLISFYEKMQSDKGSIPDRFSAQQFSDYHSELNMSSLELGDSALYFCASSYPGLAGDGTGELFFGEGSRLTVL.

This clone was observed a handful of times. CDR3 nucleotides: TGTGCCAGCAGTCCGAGCGGGAGTTGGTCCGGGGAGCTGTTTTTT. Translated: CASSPSGSWSGELFF. The genes are TRBV28 and TRBJ2-2, with 8 bases lining up with TRBD2. The length of the CDR3 is 15 residues. Germline loops: CDR1 MDHEN, CDR2 SYDVKM. V shed 5 bases, J shed 6 bases, and the junction held 8 bases outside the gene matches.

The chain has TRBV7-3 and TRBJ2-3, with a tentative D call TRBD2 (5 bases). The CDR3 is 11 residues long. CDR1 SGHTA and CDR2 FQGTGA come from the germline V gene. V lost 8 bases and J lost 4, with 7 bases in between. The CDR3 DNA follows: TGTGCCAGCGCCGGGGCAGATACGCAGTATTTT. Translation gives CASAGADTQYF.

This clone has only one observation. The gene calls are TRBV7-3 and TRBJ1-5; 7 bases are shared with TRBD1. V gave up 5 bases and J gave up 6 bases; unmatched junction bases: 10. The CDR3 covers 15 residues. From germline, CDR1 is SGHTA and CDR2 FQGTGA. The CDR3, as DNA: TGTGCCAGCAGCCGAACGTACAGGGGTGGTCAGCCCCAGCATTTT. Translating it yields CASSRTYRGGQPQHF.

Note on this clone: At one end the junction does not follow the germline gene, possibly because of a read error. The chain has TRBV6-1 and TRBJ2-7, with 7 bases matching TRBD1. The CDR3 has 12 residues. CDR1 and CDR2 (germline): MNHNS, SASEGT. CDR3 protein: CATSGQSFEQYF. The CDR3, as DNA: TGTGCCACTTCGGGACAGTCCTTCGAGCAGTACTTC.

The V call is TRBV2, the J call TRBJ1-5, with D perhaps TRBD1 (6 bases). The germline V gene encodes CDR1 SNHLY and CDR2 FYNNEI. V dropped 6 bases and J dropped 2 bases, with 14 bases sitting between them. CDR3 size: 15 residues. The CDR3 is CASRPGTPGNQPQHF. The CDR3 bases are TGTGCCAGCAGACCCGGGACACCCGGCAATCAGCCCCAGCATTTT.

This clone was recorded only once. The rearrangement uses TRBV29-1 and TRBJ2-3; tentatively, D is TRBD2 (6 bases). There are 10 residues in the CDR3. The V end lost 7 bases, the J end lost 6 bases, and 8 bases lay between the germline ends. The V gene's germline CDR1 is SQVTM and CDR2 ANQGSEA. The CDR3 DNA reads as TGCAGCGCTGGGGGGGATACGCAGTATTTT. It yields the protein CSAGGDTQYF.

V gene TRBV20-1 combines with J gene TRBJ1-1; tentative D call: TRBD1 (6 bases). The CDR3 sequence is 11 residues long. From germline, CDR1 is DFQATT and CDR2 SNEGSKA (reference sequence). The CDR3 region has the DNA TGCAGCTGTGCGGGGGCAACTGAAGCTTTCTTT. It codes for CSCAGATEAFF.

This clone showed up just once. J is TRBJ2-1 and V is TRBV19, with 12 bases aligning to TRBD2. CDR3 length: 17 amino acids. The V gene end was trimmed by 1 base and the J gene end by 7 bases; junction bases not matched to a gene: 8. CDR1 is LNHDA, CDR2 SQIVND, per germline (reference sequence). As DNA, the CDR3 is TGTGCCAGTAGTATAGGGGCTAGCGGGGGGGGTGTGAATGAGCAGTTCTTC. Protein product: CASSIGASGGGVNEQFF.

The sample holds a few counts of this clone. The chain uses TRBV18 and TRBJ2-7; 10 bases line up with TRBD2. The V segment lost 3 bases and the J segment 6 bases; nucleotides outside the gene matches: 5. CDR3 length: 14 residues. CDR1 and CDR2 from the germline V gene are KGHSH and LQKENI. CDR3 in amino acids: CASSPTASGSEQYF. The DNA of the CDR3 is TGTGCCAGCTCACCTACAGCTAGCGGGAGCGAGCAGTACTTC.

This clone was seen only a few times. Here the CDR3 reads CASSSVAGLSSYEQYF. The CDR3 DNA is TGTGCCAGCAGTTCGGTAGCGGGACTCAGCTCCTACGAGCAGTACTTC. The V and J genes are TRBV6-6 and TRBJ2-7, with 8 bases aligning to TRBD2. CDR1 is MNHNY, CDR2 SVGAGI, per germline (reference sequence). The CDR3 extends over 16 amino acids. Trimming at V came to 4 bases and at J to 0 bases, leaving 8 bases not matched to a gene.

This chain links TRBV5-5 with TRBJ2-7; TRBD1 agrees at 8 bases. The CDR3 spans 14 residues. CDR1 and CDR2 from the germline V gene are SGHKS and YYEKEE (reference sequence). The junction had 6 bases not matched to a gene; V was cut back by 1 base and J by 6 bases. In nucleotides, the CDR3 is TGTGCCAGCAGCTTGAGGCAGGGGGCTGGCGAGCAGTACTTC. Its protein is CASSLRQGAGEQYF.

The chain links TRBV19 to TRBJ2-7, with 9 bases fitting TRBD2. The germline V gene encodes CDR1 LNHDA and CDR2 SQIVND (reference sequence). Trimming at V came to 3 bases and at J to 2 bases, leaving 5 bases not matched to a gene. The CDR3 covers 15 residues. DNA of the CDR3: TGTGCCAGTAGTATTTCTAGCGGGGTGACCTACGAGCAGTACTTC. It translates to CASSISSGVTYEQYF.

The rearrangement links TRBV9 to TRBJ2-3; TRBD2 matches 13 bases. Germline V gene sequence: CDR1 SGDLS, CDR2 YYNGEE. The V and J ends lost 0 bases and 3 bases, in that order; junction bases with no gene match: 4. The CDR3 has 17 residues. CDR3 in amino acids: CASSVEGTSGITDTQYF. The CDR3 coding sequence is TGTGCCAGCAGCGTAGAAGGGACTAGCGGGATAACAGATACGCAGTATTTT.

The chain is built from TRBV7-9 and TRBJ1-1, with 9 bases matching TRBD1. Germline CDR1 is SEHNR and CDR2 is FQNEAQ (reference sequence). V was pared by 4 bases and J by 4 bases, with 1 base of the junction left unmatched. This CDR3 has 13 amino acids. The CDR3 DNA follows: TGTGCCAGCAGCTCGGACAGGGGCACTGAAGCTTTCTTT. Protein: CASSSDRGTEAFF.

J is TRBJ1-1 and V is TRBV6-6; D is undetermined. The V gene lost 10 bases and the J gene lost 3 bases, with 15 bases spanning the gap. Germline lookup yields CDR1 MNHNY and CDR2 SVGAGI (reference sequence). This CDR3 is 13 amino acids long. Here the CDR3 DNA reads TGTGCCACCGCCGAGTCCCAATACACTGAAGCTTTCTTT. Its translation is CATAESQYTEAFF.

This clone was counted once. The gene calls are TRBV6-1 and TRBJ2-7; 13 nucleotides line up with TRBD2. CDR1 MNHNS and CDR2 SASEGT come from the germline V gene. The ends lost 2 bases at V and 7 bases at J; junction bases unmatched: 8. This CDR3 is 16 amino acids long. The CDR3 sequence is CASSEWGLAGTREQYF. DNA of the CDR3: TGTGCCAGCAGTGAATGGGGACTAGCGGGAACTAGGGAGCAGTACTTC.

This clone was detected a few times. The chain has TRBV5-1 and TRBJ2-5, with 10 nucleotides matching TRBD1. Germline assignment: CDR1 SGHRS and CDR2 YFSETQ. Losses at the gene ends were 0 bases for V and 5 bases for J; bases not matched to a gene: 7. CDR3 size: 16 residues. The CDR3 region has the DNA TGCGCCAGCAGCTTGGCCGGGACAGGGGAAGGGGAGACCCAGTACTTC. It encodes CASSLAGTGEGETQYF.

J is TRBJ2-2 and V is TRBV7-3, with D possibly TRBD2 on 6 matching bases. The CDR3 contains 15 residues. Germline V lookup: CDR1 SGHTA, CDR2 FQGTGA. Trimming stripped 3 bases from V and 1 base from J, with 9 bases between. The CDR3 region is CASSFGSGNTGELFF. CDR3 sequence (DNA): TGTGCCAGCAGCTTCGGGAGCGGGAACACCGGGGAGCTGTTTTTT.

This chain joins TRBV6-5 and TRBJ2-1, with TRBD2 as a possible D gene (7 bases). Deletions cut 7 bases from V and 3 bases from J, with 16 bases between. In germline, CDR1 is MNHEY, CDR2 SVGAGI. This CDR3 has 15 amino acids. In nucleotides, the CDR3 is TGTGCCAGCAAGATTACGGGGGGCGTCTACAATGAGCAGTTCTTC. Encoded protein: CASKITGGVYNEQFF.

This chain uses TRBV9 with TRBJ2-1; D remains unclear. V lost 0 bases and J lost 4, with 11 bases in between. Germline values: CDR1 SGDLS, CDR2 YYNGEE. The CDR3 covers 15 residues. This chain's CDR3 is CASSVGGFLYNEQFF. In nucleotides, the CDR3 is TGTGCCAGCAGCGTAGGCGGTTTCTTATACAATGAGCAGTTCTTC.

The J gene is TRBJ1-1, the V gene TRBV2; D gene ambiguous. CDR1 and CDR2 (germline): SNHLY, FYNNEI. V lost 3 bases and J 5 bases, leaving 16 bases between the germline ends. This CDR3 is built from 15 residues. CDR3 sequence: CASSDEGWEGTEAFF. Written as DNA, the CDR3 is TGTGCCAGCAGTGATGAGGGATGGGAAGGGACTGAAGCTTTCTTT.

V usage is TRBV10-3 and J usage is TRBJ1-1; perhaps TRBD1 as D (5 bases). The germline V and J ends were trimmed by 7 bases and 3 bases, with 9 bases remaining between them. CDR1 and CDR2 from the germline V gene are ENHRY and SYGVKD. There are 12 residues in the CDR3. The DNA for the CDR3 is TGTGCCATCAAAAGGGGTGACACTGAAGCTTTCTTT. Protein: CAIKRGDTEAFF.

Only a few counts were recorded for this clone. The chain links TRBV27 to TRBJ2-5; a possible D gene is TRBD1 (7 bases). The DNA end favors TRBJ2-7, so the J call may be wrong. Germline V gives CDR1 MNHEY, CDR2 SMNVEV (reference sequence). The CDR3 loop spans 15 amino acids. The CDR3 region is CASSLAGQLAYEQYF. In nucleotides, the CDR3 is TGTGCCAGCAGTTTAGCGGGACAGTTAGCCTACGAGCAGTACTTC.